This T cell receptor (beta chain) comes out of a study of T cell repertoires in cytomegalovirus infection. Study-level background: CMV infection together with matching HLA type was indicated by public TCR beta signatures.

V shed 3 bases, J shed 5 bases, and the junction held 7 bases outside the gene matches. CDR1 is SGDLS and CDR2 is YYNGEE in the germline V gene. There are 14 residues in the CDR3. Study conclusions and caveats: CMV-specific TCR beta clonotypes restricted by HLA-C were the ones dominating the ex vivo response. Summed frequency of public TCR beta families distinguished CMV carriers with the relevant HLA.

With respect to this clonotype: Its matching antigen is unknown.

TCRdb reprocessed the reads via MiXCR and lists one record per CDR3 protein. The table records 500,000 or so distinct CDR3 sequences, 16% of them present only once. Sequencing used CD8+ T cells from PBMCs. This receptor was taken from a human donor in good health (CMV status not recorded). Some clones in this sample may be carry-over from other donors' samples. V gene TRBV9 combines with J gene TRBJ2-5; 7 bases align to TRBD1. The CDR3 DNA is TGTGCCAGCAGCGAGAGACAGGGAATCGAGACCCAGTACTTC. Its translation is CASSERQGIETQYF.